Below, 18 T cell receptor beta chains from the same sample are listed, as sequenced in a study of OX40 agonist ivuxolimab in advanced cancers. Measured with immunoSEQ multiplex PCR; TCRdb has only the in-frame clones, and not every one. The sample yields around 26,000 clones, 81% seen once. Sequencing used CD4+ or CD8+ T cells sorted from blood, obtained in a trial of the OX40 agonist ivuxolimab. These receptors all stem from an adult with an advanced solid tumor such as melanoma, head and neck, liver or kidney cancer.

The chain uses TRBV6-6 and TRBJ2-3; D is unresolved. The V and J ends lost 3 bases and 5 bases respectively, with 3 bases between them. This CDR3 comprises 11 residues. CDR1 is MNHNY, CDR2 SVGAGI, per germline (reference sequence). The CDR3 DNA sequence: TGTGCCAGCAGTTATGAAGATACGCAGTATTTT. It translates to CASSYEDTQYF.

The CDR3 protein is CASSLAIGREQYF. CDR3 DNA: TGTGCCAGCAGCTTAGCAATCGGCCGCGAGCAGTACTTC. The genes are TRBV7-8 and TRBJ2-7; D uncertain. Trimming removed 0 bases from V and 6 bases from J, with 9 bases in between. This CDR3 contains 13 residues. Germline V gene data show CDR1 as SGHVS and CDR2 as FQNEAQ.

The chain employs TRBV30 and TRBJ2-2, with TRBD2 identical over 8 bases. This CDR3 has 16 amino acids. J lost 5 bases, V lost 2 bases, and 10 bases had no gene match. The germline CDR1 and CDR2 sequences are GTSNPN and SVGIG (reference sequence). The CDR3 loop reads CAWSSRAGEGTGELFF. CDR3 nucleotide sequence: TGTGCCTGGAGTTCACGAGCGGGGGAGGGGACCGGGGAGCTGTTTTTT.

CDR3 residues: CASRPTGSTEAFF. DNA of the CDR3: TGCGCCAGCAGACCTACAGGGAGCACTGAAGCTTTCTTT. The chain links TRBV5-1 to TRBJ1-1; a possible D gene is TRBD1 (6 bases). This CDR3 comprises 13 residues. V shed 5 bases and J shed 4 bases, with 12 bases lying between them. Germline-derived CDR1 and CDR2 are SGHRS and YFSETQ.

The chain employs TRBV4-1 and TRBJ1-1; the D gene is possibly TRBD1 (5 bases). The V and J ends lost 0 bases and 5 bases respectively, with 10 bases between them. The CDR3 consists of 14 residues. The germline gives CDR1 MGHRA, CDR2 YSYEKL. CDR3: CASSQEMGTTEAFF. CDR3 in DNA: TGCGCCAGCAGCCAAGAAATGGGGACGACTGAAGCTTTCTTT.

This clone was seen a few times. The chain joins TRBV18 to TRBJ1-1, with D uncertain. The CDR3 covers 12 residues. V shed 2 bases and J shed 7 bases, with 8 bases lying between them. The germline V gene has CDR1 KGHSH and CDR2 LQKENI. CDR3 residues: CASSPDGREAFF. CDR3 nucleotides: TGTGCCAGCTCACCAGACGGACGTGAAGCTTTCTTT.

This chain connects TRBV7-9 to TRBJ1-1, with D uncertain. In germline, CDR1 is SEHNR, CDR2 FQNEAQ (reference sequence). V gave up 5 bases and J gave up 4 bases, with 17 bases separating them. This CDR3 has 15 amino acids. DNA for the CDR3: TGTGCCAGCAGCAGAATTCAGGCGCTCAGCACTGAAGCTTTCTTT. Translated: CASSRIQALSTEAFF.

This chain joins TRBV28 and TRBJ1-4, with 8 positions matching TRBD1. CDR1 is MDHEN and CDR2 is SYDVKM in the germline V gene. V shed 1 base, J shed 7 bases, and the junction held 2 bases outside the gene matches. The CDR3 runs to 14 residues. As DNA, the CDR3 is TGTGCCAGCAGTTTATCAGGACAGGGTGAAAAACTGTTTTTT. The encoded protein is CASSLSGQGEKLFF.

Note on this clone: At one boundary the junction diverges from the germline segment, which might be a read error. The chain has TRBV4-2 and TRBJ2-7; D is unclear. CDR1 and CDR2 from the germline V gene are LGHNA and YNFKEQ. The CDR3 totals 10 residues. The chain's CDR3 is CASSIQTKHF. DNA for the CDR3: TGTGCCAGCAGCATCCAGACAAAGCACTTC.

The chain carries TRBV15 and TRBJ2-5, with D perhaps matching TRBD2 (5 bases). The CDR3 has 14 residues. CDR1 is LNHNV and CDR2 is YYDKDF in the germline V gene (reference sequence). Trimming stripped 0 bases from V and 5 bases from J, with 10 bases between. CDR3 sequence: CATSRDVGSETQYF. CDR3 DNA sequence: TGTGCCACCAGCAGAGACGTAGGGAGCGAGACCCAGTACTTC.

The DNA of the CDR3 is TGTGCCAGCAGCTTAGCAGGGGGCAGTCAGCCCCAGCATTTT. Protein product: CASSLAGGSQPQHF. The chain is built from TRBV7-8 and TRBJ1-5; 7 bases map to TRBD1. With 0 bases clipped from V and 6 bases from J, the junction kept 2 bases outside the gene matches. This CDR3 is built from 14 residues. Germline CDR1 reads SGHVS; CDR2 reads FQNEAQ.

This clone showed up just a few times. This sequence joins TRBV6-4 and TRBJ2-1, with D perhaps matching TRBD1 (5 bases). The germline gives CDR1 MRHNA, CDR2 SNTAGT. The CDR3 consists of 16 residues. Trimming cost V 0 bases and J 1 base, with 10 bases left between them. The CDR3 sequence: CASSDSVGVSYNEQFF. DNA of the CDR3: TGTGCCAGCAGTGACTCGGTAGGGGTTTCCTACAATGAGCAGTTCTTC.

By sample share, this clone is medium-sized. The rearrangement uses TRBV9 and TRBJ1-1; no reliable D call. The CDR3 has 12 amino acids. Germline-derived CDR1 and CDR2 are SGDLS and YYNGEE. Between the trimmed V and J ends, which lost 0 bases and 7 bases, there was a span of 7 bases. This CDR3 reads CASSVGGSEAFF. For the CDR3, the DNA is TGTGCCAGCAGCGTAGGAGGGAGTGAAGCTTTCTTT.

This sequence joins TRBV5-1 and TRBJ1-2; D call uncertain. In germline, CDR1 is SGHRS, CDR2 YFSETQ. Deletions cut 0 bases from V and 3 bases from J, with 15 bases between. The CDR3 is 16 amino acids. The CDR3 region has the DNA TGCGCCAGCAGCTTGGCCCGAGGAGGGAGTGACTATGGCTACACCTTC. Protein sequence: CASSLARGGSDYGYTF. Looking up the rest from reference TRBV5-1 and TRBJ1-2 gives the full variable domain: KAGVTQTPRYLIKTRGQQVTLSCSPISGHRSVSWYQQTPGQGLQFLFEYFSETQRNKGNFPGRFSGRQFSNSRSEMNVSTLELGDSALYLCASSLARGGSDYGYTFGSGTRLTVV.

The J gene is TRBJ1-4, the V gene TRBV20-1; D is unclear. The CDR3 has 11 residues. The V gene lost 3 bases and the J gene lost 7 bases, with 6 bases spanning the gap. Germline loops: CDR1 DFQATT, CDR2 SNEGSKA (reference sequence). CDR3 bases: TGCAGTGCTAGTTTTAGTGAAAAACTGTTTTTT. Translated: CSASFSEKLFF.

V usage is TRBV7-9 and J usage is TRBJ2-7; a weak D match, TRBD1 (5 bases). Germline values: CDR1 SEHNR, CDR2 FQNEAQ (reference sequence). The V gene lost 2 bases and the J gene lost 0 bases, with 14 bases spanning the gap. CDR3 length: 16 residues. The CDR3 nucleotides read TGTGCCAGCAGCTTAAACCCAGGGCATATCTCCTACGAGCAGTACTTC. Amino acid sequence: CASSLNPGHISYEQYF.

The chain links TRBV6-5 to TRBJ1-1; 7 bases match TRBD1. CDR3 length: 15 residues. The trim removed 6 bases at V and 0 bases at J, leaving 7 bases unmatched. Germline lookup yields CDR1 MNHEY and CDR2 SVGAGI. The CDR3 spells CASSLSTGLNTEAFF. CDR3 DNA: TGTGCCAGCAGCCTTTCGACAGGGCTGAACACTGAAGCTTTCTTT.

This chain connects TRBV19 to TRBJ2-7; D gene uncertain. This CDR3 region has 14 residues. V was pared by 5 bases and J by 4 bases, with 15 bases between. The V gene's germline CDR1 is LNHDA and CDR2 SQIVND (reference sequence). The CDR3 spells CASSPLRPPYEQYF. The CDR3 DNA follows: TGTGCCAGTAGTCCCCTCCGACCGCCATACGAGCAGTACTTC.